The next 21 T cell receptor beta chains were all read from a single sample in a study of T cell responses to AZD1222 COVID-19 vaccine. The repertoire was sequenced with immunoSEQ multiplex PCR; TCRdb's copy has only in-frame clones and lacks some. The profile shows roughly 120,000 clones, about nine tenths of them singletons. The source was peripheral blood, collected on day 0 of AZD1222 vaccination. The receptors here all came from an adult in good health.

The chain recombines TRBV5-8 with TRBJ1-5; 8 bases map to TRBD1. The V and J ends lost 7 bases and 3 bases, in that order; junction bases with no gene match: 3. Germline V gene lookup returns CDR1 SGHTS and CDR2 YDEGEE. The CDR3 is 13 residues long. The CDR3: CASSGGPNQPQHF. CDR3 DNA: TGTGCCAGCTCAGGGGGCCCCAATCAGCCCCAGCATTTT.

The V call is TRBV24-1, the J call TRBJ2-1, with a weak D call TRBD2 (5 bases). CDR1 and CDR2 (germline): KGHDR, SFDVKD. CDR3 length: 16 residues. V lost 2 bases and J 4 bases, leaving 14 bases between the germline ends. The CDR3: CATSDSPKKRYNEQFF. For the CDR3, the DNA is TGTGCCACCAGTGATTCGCCGAAAAAGCGGTACAATGAGCAGTTCTTC.

The chain couples TRBV12-3 or TRBV12-4 to TRBJ1-5; D ambiguous. CDR3 length: 13 amino acids. V was shortened by 6 bases and J by 1 base, with 7 bases between the two germline ends. CDR3: CASSPGSNQPQHF. CDR3 nucleotide sequence: TGTGCCAGCAGCCCGGGGAGCAATCAGCCCCAGCATTTT.

This clone was detected once. The V and J genes are TRBV27 and TRBJ2-7; the D gene is possibly TRBD1 (5 bases). The CDR3 extends over 16 amino acids. V was trimmed by 5 bases and J by 3 bases, leaving 20 bases between them. The V gene's germline CDR1 is MNHEY and CDR2 SMNVEV (reference sequence). Here the CDR3 DNA reads TGTGCCAGCAGTATCCTCGGACACTGGAGAATCTACGAGCAGTACTTC. Its protein product is CASSILGHWRIYEQYF.

V is TRBV7-9 and J is TRBJ2-4; 8 nucleotides agree with TRBD2. The V gene's germline CDR1 is SEHNR and CDR2 FQNEAQ (reference sequence). With V trimmed by 5 bases and J by 7 bases, 13 bases remained unmatched. The CDR3 length is 16 residues. The CDR3: CASSPRLAREGNIQYF. CDR3 nucleotide sequence: TGTGCCAGCAGCCCCCGACTAGCCCGGGAGGGGAACATTCAGTACTTC.

The V gene is TRBV6-1, the J gene TRBJ1-6, with no clear D. CDR3 size: 15 residues. The V and J ends lost 2 bases and 10 bases respectively, with 15 bases between them. CDR1 MNHNS and CDR2 SASEGT come from the germline V gene. CDR3 residues: CASSEWQGRGSPLHF. CDR3 nucleotide sequence: TGTGCCAGCAGTGAATGGCAAGGGAGAGGATCACCCCTCCACTTT.

This chain uses TRBV4-2 with TRBJ2-5; D is undetermined. The CDR3 length is 15 residues. Germline V gene data show CDR1 as LGHNA and CDR2 as YNFKEQ. The V and J ends lost 3 bases and 0 bases respectively, with 11 bases between them. CDR3: CASSQEGRNQETQYF. CDR3 DNA sequence: TGTGCCAGCAGCCAGGAAGGACGGAACCAAGAGACCCAGTACTTC.

The V call is TRBV5-4, the J call TRBJ2-5; 9 bases match TRBD1. CDR3 length: 14 residues. Germline CDR1 is SGHNT and CDR2 is YYREEE (reference sequence). After removal of 2 bases from V and 5 bases from J, the junction contained 4 bases not matched to a gene. The CDR3 protein is CASSLQGAGETQYF. CDR3 DNA: TGTGCCAGCAGCTTACAGGGGGCAGGGGAGACCCAGTACTTC.

The genes are TRBV29-1 and TRBJ1-1, with 8 nucleotides matching TRBD1. The V gene end was trimmed by 6 bases and the J gene end by 12 bases; junction bases not matched to a gene: 15. This CDR3 has 13 residues. Germline CDR1 is SQVTM and CDR2 is ANQGSEA. CDR3 bases: TGCAGCGTCGCAAAACGGACAGGGAAAGAATCTTTCTTT. This gives the protein CSVAKRTGKESFF.

V gene TRBV5-5 combines with J gene TRBJ1-5, with TRBD1 matching 9 bases. Losses at the gene ends were 4 bases for V and 2 bases for J; bases not matched to a gene: 7. The CDR3 extends over 16 amino acids. The germline gives CDR1 SGHKS, CDR2 YYEKEE (reference sequence). The CDR3 loop reads CASSKQGAVGNQPQHF. CDR3 sequence (DNA): TGTGCCAGCAGCAAACAGGGGGCGGTTGGCAATCAGCCCCAGCATTTT.

The rearrangement links TRBV14 to TRBJ2-7, with D uncertain. The germline gives CDR1 SGHDN, CDR2 FVKESK. The ends were cut back, 1 base at V and 6 bases at J, with 13 bases in the middle. The length of the CDR3 is 14 residues. The CDR3 DNA reads TGTGCCAGCAGCCAAGCGCCTCTTTCAGGCGAGCAGTACTTC. Its protein product is CASSQAPLSGEQYF. Combining the CDR3 with reference TRBV14 and TRBJ2-7 gives the whole variable domain EAGVTQFPSHSVIEKGQTVTLRCDPISGHDNLYWYRRVMGKEIKFLLHFVKESKQDESGMPNNRFLAERTGGTYSTLKVQPAELEDSGVYFCASSQAPLSGEQYFGPGTRLTVT.

This clone turned up a few times. This sequence joins TRBV11-3 and TRBJ1-1, with D perhaps TRBD1 (5 bases). V lost 3 bases and J lost 1, with 12 bases in between. The CDR3 has 15 residues. Germline V gene lookup returns CDR1 SGHNT and CDR2 YENEEA. CDR3 loop: CASSFSGTENTEAFF. The CDR3 DNA follows: TGTGCCAGCAGCTTTTCAGGGACGGAGAACACTGAAGCTTTCTTT.

This chain uses TRBV5-1 with TRBJ1-1; 7 positions agree with TRBD1. The CDR3 totals 14 residues. Per germline, CDR1 SGHRS and CDR2 YFSETQ. The junction had 4 bases not matched to a gene; V was cut back by 0 bases and J by 5 bases. This CDR3 is CASSLGGGATEAFF. CDR3 sequence (DNA): TGCGCCAGCAGCTTGGGAGGGGGCGCGACTGAAGCTTTCTTT.

The chain joins TRBV14 to TRBJ2-5; 7 nucleotides match TRBD1. J lost 2 bases, V lost 4 bases, and 4 bases had no gene match. The CDR3 contains 14 residues. Germline loops: CDR1 SGHDN, CDR2 FVKESK. CDR3 sequence (DNA): TGTGCCAGCAGCCGAGTCAGGGGGCAAGAGACCCAGTACTTC. Translated: CASSRVRGQETQYF.

The chain links TRBV7-3 to TRBJ2-3, with TRBD1 identical over 10 bases. The V and J ends lost 5 bases and 3 bases, in that order; junction bases with no gene match: 11. The CDR3 sequence is 17 residues long. Per the germline V gene, CDR1 is SGHTA and CDR2 is FQGTGA. CDR3 in DNA: TGTGCCAGCAGCCCCAACCTACCGGGACAGGGGACAGATACGCAGTATTTT. Translated, it gives CASSPNLPGQGTDTQYF.

V is TRBV9 and J is TRBJ2-5; 8 nucleotides align to TRBD2. The V and J ends lost 4 bases and 14 bases, in that order; junction bases with no gene match: 7. CDR1 and CDR2 from the germline V gene are SGDLS and YYNGEE. This CDR3 region has 11 residues. The CDR3 protein is CASSQRESLYF. In DNA, the CDR3 is TGTGCCAGCAGCCAGCGGGAGTCCCTTTACTTC.

The J gene is TRBJ1-2, the V gene TRBV19; weak D call: TRBD1 (6 bases). The CDR3 has 15 amino acids. Germline CDR1 is LNHDA and CDR2 is SQIVND (reference sequence). V lost 2 bases to trimming and J lost 5 bases, with 15 bases between them. The CDR3 DNA follows: TGTGCCAGTAGTATAATTGGGCAGGGGAATTATGGCTACACCTTC. Encoded protein: CASSIIGQGNYGYTF.

This rearrangement joins TRBV28 to TRBJ1-6, with D perhaps TRBD1 (5 bases). The CDR3 is 11 amino acids. The V gene lost 2 bases and the J gene lost 17 bases, with 10 bases spanning the gap. Per the germline V gene, CDR1 is MDHEN and CDR2 is SYDVKM. CDR3 loop: CASSLGTSIHF. CDR3 nucleotide sequence: TGTGCCAGCAGTTTAGGGACCAGCATCCACTTT.

The V gene is TRBV5-6, the J gene TRBJ1-1; D perhaps matches TRBD1 (5 bases). The V end was cut by 4 bases, the J end by 1 base, with 17 bases between. CDR1 and CDR2 (germline): SGHDT, YYEEEE. The CDR3 is 16 residues long. The CDR3 nucleotides read TGTGCCAGCAGCCCTGGGGGTGGGGGATCGAACACTGAAGCTTTCTTT. Amino acids: CASSPGGGGSNTEAFF.

The chain carries TRBV11-3 and TRBJ2-6; TRBD1 matches at 7 bases. This CDR3 spans 17 amino acids. CDR1 SGHNT and CDR2 YENEEA come from the germline V gene. V lost 1 base and J lost 4; bases outside the gene matches: 7. Here the CDR3 reads CASSLGQTGVGANVLTF. The CDR3 DNA is TGTGCCAGCAGCTTAGGCCAAACAGGGGTCGGGGCCAACGTCCTGACTTTC.

The chain carries TRBV5-1 and TRBJ2-7; the match to TRBD1 covers 8 bases. With 2 bases clipped from V and 7 bases from J, the junction kept 11 bases outside the gene matches. The germline CDR1 and CDR2 sequences are SGHRS and YFSETQ. This CDR3 comprises 15 residues. The CDR3 reads CASSLGSGGAGEQYF. The CDR3 region has the DNA TGCGCCAGCAGCTTAGGGTCAGGGGGCGCGGGGGAGCAGTACTTC.